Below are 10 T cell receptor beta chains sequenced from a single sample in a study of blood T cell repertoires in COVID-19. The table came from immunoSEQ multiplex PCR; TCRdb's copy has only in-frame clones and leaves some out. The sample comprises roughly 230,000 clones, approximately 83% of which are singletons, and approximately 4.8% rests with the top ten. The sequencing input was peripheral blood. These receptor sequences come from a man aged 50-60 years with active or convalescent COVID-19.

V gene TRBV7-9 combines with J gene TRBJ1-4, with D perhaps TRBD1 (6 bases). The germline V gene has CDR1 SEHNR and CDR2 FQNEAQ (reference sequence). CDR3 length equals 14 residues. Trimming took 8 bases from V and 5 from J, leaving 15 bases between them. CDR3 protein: CASGKRGTNEKLFF. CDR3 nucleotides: TGTGCCAGCGGCAAAAGGGGGACCAATGAAAAACTGTTTTTT. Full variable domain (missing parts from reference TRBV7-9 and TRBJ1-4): DTGVSQNPRHKITKRGQNVTFRCDPISEHNRLYWYRQTLGQGPEFLTYFQNEAQLEKSRLLSDRFSAERPKGSFSTLEIQRTEQGDSAMYLCASGKRGTNEKLFFGSGTQLSVL.

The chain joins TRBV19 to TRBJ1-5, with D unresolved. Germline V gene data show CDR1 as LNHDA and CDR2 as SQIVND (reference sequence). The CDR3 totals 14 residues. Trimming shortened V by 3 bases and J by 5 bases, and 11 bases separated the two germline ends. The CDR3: CASSIVTIYQPQHF. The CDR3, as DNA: TGTGCCAGTAGTATCGTAACTATCTATCAGCCCCAGCATTTT.

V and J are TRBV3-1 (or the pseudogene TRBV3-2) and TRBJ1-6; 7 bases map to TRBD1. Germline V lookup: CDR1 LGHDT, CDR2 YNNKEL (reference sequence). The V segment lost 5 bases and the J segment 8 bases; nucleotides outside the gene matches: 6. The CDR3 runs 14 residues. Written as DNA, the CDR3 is TGTGCCAGCAGCGACGGGACAGAATATTCACCCCTCCACTTT. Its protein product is CASSDGTEYSPLHF.

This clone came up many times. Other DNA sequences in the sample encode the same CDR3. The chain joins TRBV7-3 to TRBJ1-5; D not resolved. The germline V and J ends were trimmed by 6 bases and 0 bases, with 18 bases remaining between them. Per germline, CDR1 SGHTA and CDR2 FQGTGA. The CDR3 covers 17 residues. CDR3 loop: CASRFLGSLYSNQPQHF. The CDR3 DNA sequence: TGTGCCAGCAGGTTCCTAGGGAGCCTTTATAGCAATCAGCCCCAGCATTTT. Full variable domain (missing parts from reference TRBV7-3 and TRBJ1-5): GAGVSQTPSNKVTEKGKYVELRCDPISGHTALYWYRQSLGQGPEFLIYFQGTGAADDSGLPNDRFFAVRPEGSVSTLKIQRTERGDSAVYLCASRFLGSLYSNQPQHFGDGTRLSIL.

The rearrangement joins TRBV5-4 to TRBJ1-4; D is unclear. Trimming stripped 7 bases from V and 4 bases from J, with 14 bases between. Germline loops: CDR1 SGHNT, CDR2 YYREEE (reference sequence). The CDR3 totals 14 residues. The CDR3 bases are TGTGCCAGCGGTCCTGGCCGTAATAATGAAAAACTGTTTTTT. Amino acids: CASGPGRNNEKLFF. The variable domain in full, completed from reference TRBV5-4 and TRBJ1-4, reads ETGVTQSPTHLIKTRGQQVTLRCSSQSGHNTVSWYQQALGQGPQFIFQYYREEENGRGNFPPRFSGLQFPNYSSELNVNALELDDSALYLCASGPGRNNEKLFFGSGTQLSVL.

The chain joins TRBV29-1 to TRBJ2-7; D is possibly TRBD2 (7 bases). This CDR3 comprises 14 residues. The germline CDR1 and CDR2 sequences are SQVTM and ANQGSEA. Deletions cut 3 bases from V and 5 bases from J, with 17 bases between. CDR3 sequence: CSVEFAGEGDEQYF. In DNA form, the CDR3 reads TGCAGCGTTGAGTTCGCAGGGGAGGGCGACGAGCAGTACTTC.

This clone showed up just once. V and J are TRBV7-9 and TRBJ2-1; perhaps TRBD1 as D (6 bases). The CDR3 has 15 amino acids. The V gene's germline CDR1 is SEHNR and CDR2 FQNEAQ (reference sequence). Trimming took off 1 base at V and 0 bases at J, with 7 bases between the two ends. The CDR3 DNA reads TGTGCCAGCAGCTTAGGAGGGGGCTCCTACAATGAGCAGTTCTTC. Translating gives CASSLGGGSYNEQFF.

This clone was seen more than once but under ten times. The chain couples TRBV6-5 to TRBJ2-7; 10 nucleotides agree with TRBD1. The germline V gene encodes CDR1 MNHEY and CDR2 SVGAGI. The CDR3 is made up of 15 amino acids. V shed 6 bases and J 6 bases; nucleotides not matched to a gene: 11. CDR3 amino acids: CASSTLPGQGSEQYF. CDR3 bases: TGTGCCAGCAGCACACTCCCGGGACAGGGGAGCGAGCAGTACTTC.

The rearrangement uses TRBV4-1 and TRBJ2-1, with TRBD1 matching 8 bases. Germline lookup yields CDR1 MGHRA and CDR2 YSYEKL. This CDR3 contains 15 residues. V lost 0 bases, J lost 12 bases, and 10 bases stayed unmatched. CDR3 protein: CASSQEGAGGVGQFF. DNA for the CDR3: TGCGCCAGCAGCCAAGAAGGGGCAGGGGGCGTGGGGCAGTTCTTC.

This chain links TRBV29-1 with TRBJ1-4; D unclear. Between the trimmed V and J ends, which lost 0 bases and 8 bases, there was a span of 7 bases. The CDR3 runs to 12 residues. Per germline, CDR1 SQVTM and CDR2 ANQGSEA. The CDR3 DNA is TGCAGCGTTGAAGAAGCATTCGAAAAACTGTTTTTT. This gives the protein CSVEEAFEKLFF.